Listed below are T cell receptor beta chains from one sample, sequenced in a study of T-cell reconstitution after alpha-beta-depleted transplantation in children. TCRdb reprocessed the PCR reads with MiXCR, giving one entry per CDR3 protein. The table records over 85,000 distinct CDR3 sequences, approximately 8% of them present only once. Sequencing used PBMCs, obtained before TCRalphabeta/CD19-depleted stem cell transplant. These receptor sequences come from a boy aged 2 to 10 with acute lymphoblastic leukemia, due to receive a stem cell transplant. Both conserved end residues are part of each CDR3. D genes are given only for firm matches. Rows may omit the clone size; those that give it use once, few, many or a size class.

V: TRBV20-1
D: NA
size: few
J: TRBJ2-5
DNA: TGCAGTGCTAGTCGATCTACCTCCAGGGAGACCCAGTACTTC
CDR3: CSASRSTSRETQYF

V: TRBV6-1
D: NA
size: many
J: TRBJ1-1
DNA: TGTGCCAGCAGTGGCTCACAGGAGAACACTGAAGCTTTCTTT
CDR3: CASSGSQENTEAFF

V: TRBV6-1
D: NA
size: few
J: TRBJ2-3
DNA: TGTGCCAGCACTGTGAGGGCCACAGATACGCAGTATTTT
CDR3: CASTVRATDTQYF

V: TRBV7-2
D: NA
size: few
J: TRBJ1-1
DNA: TGTGCCAGCAGCTTATATGGGCAGGGGAACACTGAAGCTTTCTTT
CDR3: CASSLYGQGNTEAFF

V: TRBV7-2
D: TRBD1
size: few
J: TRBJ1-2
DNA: TGTGCCAGCAGCTTAGCGCTTGACAGGGGAGCCTATGGCTACACCTTC
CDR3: CASSLALDRGAYGYTF

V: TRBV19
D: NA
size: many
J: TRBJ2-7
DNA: TGTGCCAGTAGTATTTCTGCTGGATACGAGCAGTACTTC
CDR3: CASSISAGYEQYF

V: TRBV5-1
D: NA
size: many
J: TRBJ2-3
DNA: TGCGCCAGCAGCTTGGACTGGGGGGCTAGCACAGATACGCAGTATTTT
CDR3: CASSLDWGASTDTQYF

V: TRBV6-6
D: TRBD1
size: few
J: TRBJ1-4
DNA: TGTGCCAGCACCGGGACAGGGGGTAAACTGTTTTTT
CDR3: CASTGTGGKLFF

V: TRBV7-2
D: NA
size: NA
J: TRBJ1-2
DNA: TGTGCCAGCAGCTTAAGCCCCCCGGGTGGCTACACCTTC
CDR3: CASSLSPPGGYTF

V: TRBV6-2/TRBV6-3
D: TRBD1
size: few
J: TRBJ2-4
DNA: TGTGCCAGCAGTTACTCCAGGGACAGGGCGCCCTCCACGCACCCTGGGCGGTACTTC
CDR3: CASSYSRDRAPSTHPGRYF

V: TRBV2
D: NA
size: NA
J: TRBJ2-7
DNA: TGTGCCAGCACCGAACGGTTCGAGCGTCACCCTTCCTACGAGCAGTACTTC
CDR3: CASTERFERHPSYEQYF

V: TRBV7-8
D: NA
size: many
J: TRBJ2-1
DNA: TGTGCCAGCAGCTTAGTCCTGCCGGTCGGTTCCTACAATGAGCAGTTCTTC
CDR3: CASSLVLPVGSYNEQFF

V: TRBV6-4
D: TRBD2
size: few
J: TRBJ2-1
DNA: TGTGCCAGCAGCCGGACTAGCGGAGATGAGCAGTTCTTC
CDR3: CASSRTSGDEQFF

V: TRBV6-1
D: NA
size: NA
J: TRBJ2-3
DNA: TGTGCCAGCAGCCCCACAGGGAATAGGGATACGCAGTATTTT
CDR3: CASSPTGNRDTQYF

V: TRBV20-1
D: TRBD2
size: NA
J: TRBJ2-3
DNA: TGCAGTGCCAGGGACTACACAGATACGCAGTATTTT
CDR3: CSARDYTDTQYF

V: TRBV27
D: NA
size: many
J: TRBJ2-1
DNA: TGTGCCAGCACCCGTGGGTCGGGCCCTTTGGGCGATGAGCAGTTCTTC
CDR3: CASTRGSGPLGDEQFF

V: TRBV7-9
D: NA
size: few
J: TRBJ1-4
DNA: TGTGCCAGCAGCTTAGTTCCAGACGAAAAACTGTTTTTT
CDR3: CASSLVPDEKLFF

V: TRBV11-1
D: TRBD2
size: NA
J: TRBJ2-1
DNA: TGTGCCAGCAGCTTAGGGGAATCTAGCGGGGGGGCATATGAGCAGTTCTTC
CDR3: CASSLGESSGGAYEQFF

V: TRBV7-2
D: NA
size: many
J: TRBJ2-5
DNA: TGTGCCAGCAGCCCCATTGGGGGGTCGAGGGAGACCCAGTACTTC
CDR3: CASSPIGGSRETQYF

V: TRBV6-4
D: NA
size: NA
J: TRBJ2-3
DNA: TGTGCCAGCAGCCTAGGGGGGGTCGAAACAGATACGCAGTATTTT
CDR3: CASSLGGVETDTQYF

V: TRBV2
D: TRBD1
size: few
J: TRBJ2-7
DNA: TGTGCCAGCAGCGCGCAATACACAGGGGGCAGCGAGCAGTACTTC
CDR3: CASSAQYTGGSEQYF

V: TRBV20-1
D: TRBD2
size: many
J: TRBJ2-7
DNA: TGCAGTGTCGAATCTAGCGGGGGAGGCGAGCAGTACTTC
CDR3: CSVESSGGGEQYF

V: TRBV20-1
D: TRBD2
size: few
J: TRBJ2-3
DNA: TGCAGTGCCGGAGCGGGGGGGGAAGATACGCAGTATTTT
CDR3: CSAGAGGEDTQYF

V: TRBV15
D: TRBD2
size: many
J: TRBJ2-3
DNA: TGTGCCACCAACCCTAGCGGGGGCTTTGATACGCAGTATTTT
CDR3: CATNPSGGFDTQYF

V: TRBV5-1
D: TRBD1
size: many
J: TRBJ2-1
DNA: TGCGCCAGCAGCTCTACAGGGGATAATGACAATGAGCAGTTCTTC
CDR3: CASSSTGDNDNEQFF

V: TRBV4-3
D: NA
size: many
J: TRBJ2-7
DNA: TGCGCCAGCAGCCAAGAATATCGGGGAAGAGGCTACGAGCAGTACTTC
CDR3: CASSQEYRGRGYEQYF

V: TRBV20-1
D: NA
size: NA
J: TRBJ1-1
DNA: TGCAGTGCTAGAGATCCGACCCTCGGAGACACTGAAGCTTTCTTT
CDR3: CSARDPTLGDTEAFF

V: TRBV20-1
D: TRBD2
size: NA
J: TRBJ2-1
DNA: TGCTGTGCTAGAGATGGGGAGTTAGCGGGGGGCCCGTCCTCCTACAATGAGCAGTTCTTC
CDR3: CCARDGELAGGPSSYNEQFF

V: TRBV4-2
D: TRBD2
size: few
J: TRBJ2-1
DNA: TGTGCCAGCAGCCAAGGACGGGGGGACTACAATGAGCAGTTCTTC
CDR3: CASSQGRGDYNEQFF

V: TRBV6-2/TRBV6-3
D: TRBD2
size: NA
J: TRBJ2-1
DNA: TGTGCCAGCAGTTACTCGATAGGGGGGACTAGCGGGTCCAATGAGCAGTTCTTC
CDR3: CASSYSIGGTSGSNEQFF

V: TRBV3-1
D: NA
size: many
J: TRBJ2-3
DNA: TGTGCCAGCAGCCTCCGAAGAGACGTGAATACGCAGTATTTT
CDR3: CASSLRRDVNTQYF

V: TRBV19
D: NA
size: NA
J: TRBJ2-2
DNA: TGTGCCAGTAGTATACAAAGGACCGGGGAGCTGTTTTTT
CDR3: CASSIQRTGELFF

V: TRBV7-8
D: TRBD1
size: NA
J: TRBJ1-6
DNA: TGTGCCAGCAGCCCCAGCAGGGGGCAAGGTTCACCCCTCCACTTT
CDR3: CASSPSRGQGSPLHF

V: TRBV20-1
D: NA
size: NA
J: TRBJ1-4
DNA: TGCAGTGCTAGAGATGGAGACTCCGAGGAAAAACTGTTTTTT
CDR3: CSARDGDSEEKLFF

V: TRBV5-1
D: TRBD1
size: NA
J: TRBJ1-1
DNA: TGCGCCAGCAGCTCCCCCCCCCAGGGGGCCAGCACTGAAGCTTTCTTT
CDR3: CASSSPPQGASTEAFF

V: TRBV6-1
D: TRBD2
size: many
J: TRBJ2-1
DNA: TGTGCCAGCAGTGGGGACCCGGGACTAGCGGGAAATGAGCAGTTCTTC
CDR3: CASSGDPGLAGNEQFF

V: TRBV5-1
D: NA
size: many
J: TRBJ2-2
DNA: TGCGCCAGCAGCTTCTCTCTGCCGACGAACACCGGGGAGCTGTTTTTT
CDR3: CASSFSLPTNTGELFF

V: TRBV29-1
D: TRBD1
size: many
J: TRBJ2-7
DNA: TGCAGCGTTGAAGCAGGGGGCTACGAGCAGTACTTC
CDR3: CSVEAGGYEQYF

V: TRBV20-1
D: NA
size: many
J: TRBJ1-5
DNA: TGCAGTGCTGACAACAGGGATCCGGGGAAGAATCAGCCCCAGCATTTT
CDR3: CSADNRDPGKNQPQHF

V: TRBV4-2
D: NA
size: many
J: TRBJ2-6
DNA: TGTGCCAGCAGCCAAGCTCACCTCTCTTCGGCCAACGTCCTGACTTTC
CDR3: CASSQAHLSSANVLTF

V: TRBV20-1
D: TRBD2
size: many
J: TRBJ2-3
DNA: TGCAGTGCTGTGACTAGCGGGGGGGCCGGGTCAGATACGCAGTATTTT
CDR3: CSAVTSGGAGSDTQYF

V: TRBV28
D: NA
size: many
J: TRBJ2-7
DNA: TGTGCCAGCAGTTTCCGTATGAGGAGGGGCGAGCAGTACTTC
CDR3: CASSFRMRRGEQYF

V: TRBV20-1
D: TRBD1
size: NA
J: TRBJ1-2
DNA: TGCAGTGCAAGCGACAGGGCTTTTGGCTACACCTTC
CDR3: CSASDRAFGYTF

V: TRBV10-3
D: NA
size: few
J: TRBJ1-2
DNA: TGTGCCATCGGGACGGCCTGGGGCTACACCTTC
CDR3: CAIGTAWGYTF

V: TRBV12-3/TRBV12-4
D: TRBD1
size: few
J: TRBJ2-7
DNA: TGTGCCAGCAGCCAGACAGGGTCCCCCTACGAGCAGTACTTC
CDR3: CASSQTGSPYEQYF

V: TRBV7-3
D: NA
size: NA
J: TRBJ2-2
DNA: TGTGCCAGCAGTTCCCAGGAGCCCGGGGAGCTGTTTTTT
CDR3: CASSSQEPGELFF

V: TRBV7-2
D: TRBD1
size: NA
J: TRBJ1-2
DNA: TGTGCCAGCAGCTATGACAGGGGGCGATATGGCTACACCTTC
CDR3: CASSYDRGRYGYTF

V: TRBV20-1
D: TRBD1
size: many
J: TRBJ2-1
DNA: TGCAGTGCTACCAACCAGGGGGACCACAATGAGCAGTTCTTC
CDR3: CSATNQGDHNEQFF

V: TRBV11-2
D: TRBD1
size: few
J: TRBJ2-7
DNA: TGTGCCAGCAGCTTTACACAGGGGGTCTACGAGCAGTACTTC
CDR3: CASSFTQGVYEQYF

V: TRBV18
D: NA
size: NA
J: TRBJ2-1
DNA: TGTGCCAGCTCACCACCGTGGGGCGATGAGCAGTTCTTC
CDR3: CASSPPWGDEQFF

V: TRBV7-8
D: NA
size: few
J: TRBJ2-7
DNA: TGTGCCAGCAGCACCCAGACAGAGTACGAGCAGTACTTC
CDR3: CASSTQTEYEQYF

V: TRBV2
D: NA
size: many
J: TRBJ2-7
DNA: TGTGCCAGCAGACCCCCTAGGAGACAGTACTACGAGCAGTACTTC
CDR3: CASRPPRRQYYEQYF

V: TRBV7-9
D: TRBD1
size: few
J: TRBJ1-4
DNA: TGTGCCAGCAGCTTAGCGCGGGGACAGACTAATGAAAAACTGTTTTTT
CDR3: CASSLARGQTNEKLFF

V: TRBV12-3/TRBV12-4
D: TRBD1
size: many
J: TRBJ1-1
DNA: TGTGCCAGCAGTTTAACCGGCGGGACAGGGGGCACTGAAGCTTTCTTT
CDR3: CASSLTGGTGGTEAFF

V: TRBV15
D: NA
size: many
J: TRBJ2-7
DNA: TGTGCCACCAGCGGAGGGGGGAGGGGAGCCTACGAGCAGTACTTC
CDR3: CATSGGGRGAYEQYF

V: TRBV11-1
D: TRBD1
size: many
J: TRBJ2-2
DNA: TGTGCCAGCAGCTTCACCCGGGACAGGGGGCACGGGGAGCTGTTTTTT
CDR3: CASSFTRDRGHGELFF

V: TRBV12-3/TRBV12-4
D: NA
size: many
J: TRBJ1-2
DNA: TGTGCCAGCCCCCTCCTAGGGGCCTATGGCTACACCTTC
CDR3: CASPLLGAYGYTF

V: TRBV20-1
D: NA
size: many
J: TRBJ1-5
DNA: TGCAGTGCTAGAGATCCTAGCAATCAGCCCCAGCATTTT
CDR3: CSARDPSNQPQHF

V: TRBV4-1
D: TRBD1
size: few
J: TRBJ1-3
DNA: TGCGCCAGCAGCCAAGGCCCCCAGGGGGGACACTCTGGAAACACCATATATTTT
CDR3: CASSQGPQGGHSGNTIYF

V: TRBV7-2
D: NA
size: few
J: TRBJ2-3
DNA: TGTGCCAGCAGCTTAGAATGGCAGGGATTAGATACGCAGTATTTT
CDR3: CASSLEWQGLDTQYF